These 27 T cell receptor beta chains were all obtained from the same sample, sequenced in a study of long-term antiretroviral therapy in people with HIV. A v3.0 immunoSEQ assay was performed at survey level. The assay was immunoSEQ multiplex PCR, and TCRdb's table has in-frame clones only and misses some. The table lists under 25,000 clones, approximately 91% of them singletons, with 6.4% in the top ten. The sample here was unsorted PBMCs, taken 0.6 years after starting antiretroviral therapy. All receptors come from a man aged 60 to 69 with HIV.

This chain connects TRBV9 to TRBJ2-1, with a weak D call TRBD1 (6 bases). In germline, CDR1 is SGDLS, CDR2 YYNGEE. With 0 bases removed from V and 7 bases from J, the gap between germline ends came to 14 bases. CDR3 length: 15 amino acids. CDR3 sequence: CASSVEAGAVNEQFF. CDR3 coding DNA: TGTGCCAGCAGCGTAGAGGCAGGGGCAGTGAATGAGCAGTTCTTC.

This clone was counted a single time. Here the CDR3 DNA reads TGTGCCAGCTCACCTATGGTAACGAACACCGGGGAGCTGTTTTTT. As protein: CASSPMVTNTGELFF. J is TRBJ2-2 and V is TRBV18; D ambiguous. This CDR3 has 15 amino acids. The V gene's germline CDR1 is KGHSH and CDR2 LQKENI. The V end lost 3 bases, the J end lost 0 bases, and 8 bases lay between the germline ends.

The V gene is TRBV28, the J gene TRBJ2-5; the D is unclear. The end of the DNA aligns better with TRBJ2-7, so the J call may be wrong. The germline V gene encodes CDR1 MDHEN and CDR2 SYDVKM. The CDR3 length is 16 residues. DNA of the CDR3: TGTGCCAGCAGTTTGCAGTTCCTTGTGCGCTCCTACGAGCAGTACTTC. This sequence encodes CASSLQFLVRSYEQYF.

The CDR3 region has the DNA TGTGCCAGCAGTGAAAAGAACAGGGAGGAGACCCAGTACTTC. Amino acids: CASSEKNREETQYF. This rearrangement joins TRBV2 to TRBJ2-5; D is perhaps TRBD1 (6 bases). Trimming pared 2 bases from V and 5 bases from J, leaving 12 bases between. CDR3 length: 14 amino acids. Germline lookup yields CDR1 SNHLY and CDR2 FYNNEI. Full variable domain (rest looked up from reference TRBV2 and TRBJ2-5): EPEVTQTPSHQVTQMGQEVILRCVPISNHLYFYWYRQILGQKVEFLVSFYNNEISEKSEIFDDQFSVERPDGSNFTLKIRSTKLEDSAMYFCASSEKNREETQYFGPGTRLLVL.

The V and J genes are TRBV5-5 and TRBJ2-1; 8 bases match TRBD2. Trimming at V came to 3 bases and at J to 5 bases, leaving 10 bases not matched to a gene. Germline-derived CDR1 and CDR2 are SGHKS and YYEKEE (reference sequence). The CDR3 covers 16 residues. The CDR3 region is CASSSRGGVRDNEQFF. The CDR3 bases are TGTGCCAGCAGCTCCCGGGGGGGGGTCCGCGACAATGAGCAGTTCTTC.

The DNA for the CDR3 is TGTGCCAGTAGTATTACCGGGGGGCCTCTTGGGGCCAACGTCCTGACTTTC. Protein sequence: CASSITGGPLGANVLTF. The genes are TRBV19 and TRBJ2-6; perhaps TRBD2 as D (7 bases). Germline CDR1 is LNHDA and CDR2 is SQIVND (reference sequence). V dropped 3 bases and J dropped 3 bases, with 15 bases sitting between them. The CDR3 runs to 17 residues.

The chain uses TRBV6-5 and TRBJ2-7, with TRBD1 matching 7 bases. CDR1 is MNHEY and CDR2 is SVGAGI in the germline V gene. This CDR3 contains 13 residues. J was trimmed by 3 bases and V by 5 bases; bases with no gene match: 4. The CDR3 sequence: CASSRQGVYEQYF. In DNA form, the CDR3 reads TGTGCCAGCAGTCGACAGGGAGTCTACGAGCAGTACTTC.

The rearrangement uses TRBV5-1 and TRBJ2-3, with D possibly TRBD1 on 6 matching bases. With 4 bases removed from V and 2 bases from J, the gap between germline ends came to 11 bases. Looked up from germline, CDR1 is SGHRS and CDR2 is YFSETQ. The CDR3 contains 14 residues. The CDR3 region is CASSEDSHTDTQYF. The CDR3 nucleotides read TGCGCCAGCAGCGAGGACAGCCACACAGATACGCAGTATTTT.

The V and J genes are TRBV9 and TRBJ1-4, with TRBD1 matching over 7 bases. After removal of 3 bases from V and 5 bases from J, the junction contained 7 bases not matched to a gene. The CDR3 spans 15 residues. Germline V gives CDR1 SGDLS, CDR2 YYNGEE. Here the CDR3 DNA reads TGTGCCAGCAGCGCCACCGGGACAGTAAATGAAAAACTGTTTTTT. Translation gives CASSATGTVNEKLFF.

CDR3 amino acids: CSVSGGLGEQYF. CDR3 nucleotide sequence: TGCAGCGTTTCCGGCGGGCTGGGTGAGCAGTACTTC. The gene calls are TRBV29-1 and TRBJ2-7; possibly TRBD2 for D (5 bases). The germline V gene encodes CDR1 SQVTM and CDR2 ANQGSEA. There are 12 residues in the CDR3. The V and J ends lost 5 bases and 7 bases respectively, with 15 bases between them.

The chain joins TRBV19 to TRBJ2-7, with 10 bases aligning to TRBD2. V dropped 5 bases and J dropped 3; count of bases not matched to a gene: 4. Germline values: CDR1 LNHDA, CDR2 SQIVND (reference sequence). The CDR3 extends over 14 amino acids. CDR3 nucleotide sequence: TGTGCCAGTAGTCCCCAGCGGGGGGGCTACGAGCAGTACTTC. It specifies CASSPQRGGYEQYF.

This rearrangement joins TRBV27 to TRBJ2-5, with 11 bases aligning to TRBD1. The tail of the sequence fits TRBJ2-7 better, so the J call may be wrong. There are 17 residues in the CDR3. In germline, CDR1 is MNHEY, CDR2 SMNVEV (reference sequence). CDR3 region: CASSLGRTGGAPDEQYF. CDR3 coding DNA: TGTGCCAGCAGTTTAGGAAGGACAGGGGGCGCTCCGGACGAGCAGTACTTC.

V is TRBV11-2 and J is TRBJ1-1; D not certain. This CDR3 comprises 13 residues. Germline V gives CDR1 SGHAT, CDR2 FQNNGV. V shed 2 bases and J shed 1 base, with 5 bases lying between them. The CDR3 spells CASSLLRNTEAFF. The CDR3 region has the DNA TGTGCCAGCAGCTTACTCAGGAACACTGAAGCTTTCTTT. The variable domain in full, completed from reference TRBV11-2 and TRBJ1-1, reads EAGVAQSPRYKIIEKRQSVAFWCNPISGHATLYWYQQILGQGPKLLIQFQNNGVVDDSQLPKDRFSAERLKGVDSTLKIQPAKLEDSAVYLCASSLLRNTEAFFGQGTRLTVV.

The chain has TRBV18 and TRBJ1-5; 7 positions match TRBD1. The CDR3 sequence is 18 residues long. V lost 4 bases and J lost 1; bases outside the gene matches: 13. CDR1 and CDR2 from the germline V gene are KGHSH and LQKENI. CDR3 sequence (DNA): TGTGCCAGCTCACTTCGACAGGGAGTCGGGGGAAGCAATCAGCCCCAGCATTTT. It is translated as CASSLRQGVGGSNQPQHF.

The V and J genes are TRBV4-3 and TRBJ2-3; weak D call: TRBD1 (6 bases). Germline V gene sequence: CDR1 LGHNA, CDR2 YSLEER. V shed 1 base and J shed 3 bases, with 11 bases lying between them. This CDR3 is built from 15 residues. The CDR3 spells CASSQVLGATDTQYF. For the CDR3, the DNA is TGCGCCAGCAGCCAAGTGCTGGGGGCAACAGATACGCAGTATTTT.

The V gene is TRBV5-4, the J gene TRBJ2-4; no reliable D call. V lost 4 bases and J 2 bases, leaving 16 bases between the germline ends. This CDR3 comprises 16 residues. CDR1 is SGHNT, CDR2 YYREEE, per germline (reference sequence). For the CDR3, the DNA is TGTGCCAGCAGCCCCGGGTCTTTTGCCCCCAAAAACATTCAGTACTTC. Its protein is CASSPGSFAPKNIQYF.

This chain connects TRBV14 to TRBJ2-3, with a weak D call TRBD1 (5 bases). The CDR3 covers 12 residues. The V gene lost 7 bases and the J gene lost 9 bases, with 14 bases spanning the gap. Looked up from germline, CDR1 is SGHDN and CDR2 is FVKESK. CDR3 sequence: CASTDLGLTQYF. Here the CDR3 DNA reads TGTGCCAGCACCGACCTGGGGCTGACGCAGTATTTT.

The chain uses TRBV11-2 and TRBJ2-7, with unresolved D. Germline-derived CDR1 and CDR2 are SGHAT and FQNNGV. V lost 3 bases and J 2 bases, leaving 5 bases between the germline ends. There are 12 residues in the CDR3. As DNA, the CDR3 is TGTGCCAGCAGCTTTGGTGCCTACGAGCAGTACTTC. This gives the protein CASSFGAYEQYF.

The CDR3: CASSLKQGREKLFF. CDR3 in DNA: TGCGCCAGCAGCTTGAAACAGGGTAGGGAAAAACTGTTTTTT. The rearrangement links TRBV5-1 to TRBJ1-4, with a weak D call TRBD1 (6 bases). The CDR3 extends over 14 amino acids. The germline V gene has CDR1 SGHRS and CDR2 YFSETQ. The ends were cut back, 1 base at V and 8 bases at J, with 12 bases in the middle. Looking up the rest from reference TRBV5-1 and TRBJ1-4 gives the full variable domain: KAGVTQTPRYLIKTRGQQVTLSCSPISGHRSVSWYQQTPGQGLQFLFEYFSETQRNKGNFPGRFSGRQFSNSRSEMNVSTLELGDSALYLCASSLKQGREKLFFGSGTQLSVL.

The chain combines TRBV5-1 with TRBJ1-2, with a weak D call TRBD1 (5 bases). CDR3 length: 15 residues. Trimming shortened V by 1 base and J by 6 bases, and 16 bases separated the two germline ends. CDR1 SGHRS and CDR2 YFSETQ come from the germline V gene. DNA for the CDR3: TGCGCCAGCAGCTTGCTACGCAGGGCCCAGAATGGCTACACCTTC. Translation: CASSLLRRAQNGYTF.

This chain links TRBV5-1 with TRBJ2-3; 15 bases are shared with TRBD2. Germline trimming cut 4 bases from V and 4 bases from J; bases unmatched to any gene: 10. This CDR3 comprises 18 residues. Germline-derived CDR1 and CDR2 are SGHRS and YFSETQ. CDR3 amino acids: CASSAPGLAGGVPDTQYF. The CDR3, as DNA: TGCGCCAGCAGCGCACCGGGACTAGCGGGGGGAGTCCCAGATACGCAGTATTTT.

This clone was seen a few times. The genes are TRBV7-9 and TRBJ2-7, with D unclear. The germline V gene has CDR1 SEHNR and CDR2 FQNEAQ (reference sequence). The CDR3 extends over 13 amino acids. V lost 4 bases, J lost 3 bases, and 10 bases lay in between. The CDR3 is CASSSTADYEQYF. CDR3 coding DNA: TGTGCCAGCAGCTCGACGGCAGACTACGAGCAGTACTTC.

The chain recombines TRBV5-1 with TRBJ2-7; 11 positions agree with TRBD1. The CDR3 extends over 16 amino acids. In germline, CDR1 is SGHRS, CDR2 YFSETQ. J lost 3 bases, V lost 4 bases, and 9 bases had no gene match. CDR3 residues: CASSPKTGTGGYEQYF. The CDR3 bases are TGCGCCAGCAGCCCAAAAACCGGGACAGGGGGCTACGAGCAGTACTTC.

V is TRBV2 and J is TRBJ1-3, with D unresolved. CDR1 is SNHLY, CDR2 FYNNEI, per germline. Deletions cut 8 bases from V and 1 base from J, with 9 bases between. The CDR3 runs 13 residues. CDR3 in DNA: TGTGCCAGCCGGGCGTTATCTGGAAACACCATATATTTT. Translated: CASRALSGNTIYF.

J is TRBJ1-4 and V is TRBV28, with D perhaps TRBD1 (5 bases). The germline gives CDR1 MDHEN, CDR2 SYDVKM. V was cut by 4 bases and J by 8 bases, with 11 bases left in between. CDR3 size: 13 residues. In DNA, the CDR3 is TGTGCCAGCAGTTCCAGGGTCGAGGAAAAACTGTTTTTT. Protein: CASSSRVEEKLFF.

The sample holds one count of this clone. V usage is TRBV4-3 and J usage is TRBJ2-5; possibly TRBD1 for D (5 bases). The germline V gene encodes CDR1 LGHNA and CDR2 YSLEER. Trimming pared 3 bases from V and 5 bases from J, leaving 16 bases between. The CDR3 extends over 15 amino acids. CDR3 nucleotides: TGCGCCAGCAGCCAGATAGTCAGGGCCGACGAGACCCAGTACTTC. Protein: CASSQIVRADETQYF.

The chain employs TRBV5-1 and TRBJ1-1; 8 nucleotides line up with TRBD1. CDR3 size: 15 residues. Germline V gene data show CDR1 as SGHRS and CDR2 as YFSETQ. V lost 4 bases and J lost 5; bases outside the gene matches: 10. Written as DNA, the CDR3 is TGCGCCAGCAGCCCCCAAGGACAGGGTGGTACTGAAGCTTTCTTT. This encodes CASSPQGQGGTEAFF.